Listed here are 4 T cell receptor beta chains from one sample, sequenced in a study of neurological immune-mediated disorders. TCRdb ran MiXCR on the 5' RACE reads and lists one entry per CDR3 protein. The sample holds more than 35,000 distinct CDR3 sequences, around 6% seen once. The sequenced sample was CD4+ T cells from blood. The source of these receptors is a woman between 40 and 50 years old in good health.

In its sample, this clonotype was seen many times. The J gene is TRBJ1-1, the V gene TRBV9; 12 bases line up with TRBD1. Germline CDR1 and CDR2: SGDLS and YYNGEE. The CDR3 runs to 16 residues. V shed 2 bases, J shed 1 base, and the junction held 3 bases outside the gene matches. CDR3 DNA sequence: TGTGCCAGCAGCGTGGGACAGGGGGCGGGGAACACTGAAGCTTTCTTT. Translating it yields CASSVGQGAGNTEAFF.

This clonotype came up many times. This rearrangement joins TRBV28 to TRBJ2-5; 9 positions agree with TRBD2. Unmatched junction bases numbered 12, after V lost 2 bases and J lost 5 bases. Germline CDR1 and CDR2: MDHEN and SYDVKM. CDR3 size: 17 residues. The CDR3 region has the DNA TGTGCCAGCAGTTTAGGCTTAGCGGGAGCTAACGGGGAGACCCAGTACTTC. Translating it yields CASSLGLAGANGETQYF. The full variable domain, in which reference TRBV28 and TRBJ2-5 provide the parts outside the CDR3, is DVKVTQSSRYLVKRTGEKVFLECVQDMDHENMFWYRQDPGLGLRLIYFSYDVKMKEKGDIPEGYSVSREKKERFSLILESASTNQTSMYLCASSLGLAGANGETQYFGPGTRLLVL.

This clonotype was detected many times. The chain carries TRBV7-2 and TRBJ2-3; 11 bases match TRBD2. This CDR3 is built from 17 residues. V lost 5 bases, J lost 1 base, and 8 bases stayed unmatched. Germline values: CDR1 SGHTA, CDR2 FQGNSA. This CDR3 reads CASSPDWGLAGTDTQYF. The CDR3 nucleotides read TGTGCCAGCAGCCCGGACTGGGGACTAGCGGGCACAGATACGCAGTATTTT.

This clonotype occurred many times. This chain links TRBV27 with TRBJ2-7; 8 nucleotides match TRBD1. Germline CDR1 MNHEY, CDR2 SMNVEV (reference sequence). The CDR3 is 13 amino acids. Germline trimming cut 3 bases from V and 7 bases from J; bases unmatched to any gene: 5. The CDR3 region is CASSLYTGGEQYF. The CDR3 DNA sequence: TGTGCCAGCAGTTTGTATACAGGGGGAGAGCAGTACTTC.